The 21 T cell receptor beta chains below come from one sample, sequenced in a study of T cell responses to AZD1222 COVID-19 vaccine. Clones were read by immunoSEQ multiplex PCR, and TCRdb kept only the in-frame ones, dropping some. The table lists around 140,000 clones, 90% to 95% of them singletons. The material sequenced was peripheral blood, taken on day 0 of AZD1222 vaccination. These receptors came from an adult in good health.

V and J are TRBV19 and TRBJ2-1; 9 nucleotides match TRBD2. Germline lookup yields CDR1 LNHDA and CDR2 SQIVND (reference sequence). The V and J ends lost 7 bases and 9 bases, in that order; junction bases with no gene match: 13. CDR3 size: 15 residues. The chain's CDR3 is CASTSRGGALGEQFF. The DNA for the CDR3 is TGTGCCAGTACCTCTCGCGGGGGGGCCCTCGGTGAGCAGTTCTTC.

The rearrangement uses TRBV29-1 and TRBJ1-2; TRBD1 matches 9 bases. This CDR3 is 16 amino acids long. V lost 7 bases, J lost 0 bases, and 12 bases stayed unmatched. Germline lookup yields CDR1 SQVTM and CDR2 ANQGSEA. The CDR3 region is CSAGMGQGEANYGYTF. DNA for the CDR3: TGCAGCGCGGGGATGGGACAGGGAGAAGCTAACTATGGCTACACCTTC.

The genes are TRBV14 and TRBJ1-1, with D possibly TRBD1 on 5 matching bases. The ends were cut back, 1 base at V and 4 bases at J, with 7 bases in the middle. CDR1 SGHDN and CDR2 FVKESK come from the germline V gene. The CDR3 runs 13 residues. The CDR3 reads CASSQGGLTEAFF. DNA of the CDR3: TGTGCCAGCAGCCAAGGGGGCCTCACTGAAGCTTTCTTT.

The chain is built from TRBV12-3 or TRBV12-4 and TRBJ2-5; a possible D gene is TRBD2 (6 bases). The CDR3 runs 12 residues. The V end lost 6 bases, the J end lost 5 bases, and 10 bases lay between the germline ends. CDR3: CASSLRGETQYF. CDR3 in DNA: TGTGCCAGCAGCCTTCGGGGGGAGACCCAGTACTTC.

This chain uses TRBV9 with TRBJ2-2; 8 bases line up with TRBD2. V was pared by 0 bases and J by 0 bases, with 4 bases of the junction left unmatched. Germline loops: CDR1 SGDLS, CDR2 YYNGEE. CDR3 length equals 17 residues. In DNA form, the CDR3 reads TGTGCCAGCAGCGTAGGAGGTAGCGGGGCGAACACCGGGGAGCTGTTTTTT. It is translated as CASSVGGSGANTGELFF.

The chain employs TRBV6-5 and TRBJ2-1, with 7 positions matching TRBD2. Germline loops: CDR1 MNHEY, CDR2 SVGAGI. Losses at the gene ends were 6 bases for V and 3 bases for J; bases not matched to a gene: 8. CDR3 size: 15 residues. CDR3 protein: CASSKGEGNYNEQFF. The CDR3 region has the DNA TGTGCCAGCAGCAAAGGGGAGGGTAACTACAATGAGCAGTTCTTC.

The chain recombines TRBV28 with TRBJ2-7; D gene unclear. The CDR3 has 11 residues. The ends were cut back, 6 bases at V and 2 bases at J, with 5 bases in the middle. CDR1 and CDR2 from the germline V gene are MDHEN and SYDVKM. This chain's CDR3 is CASSTTYEQYF. CDR3 DNA: TGTGCCAGCAGCACTACCTACGAGCAGTACTTC.

The genes are TRBV9 and TRBJ1-6; weak D call: TRBD1 (6 bases). The ends were cut back, 3 bases at V and 11 bases at J, with 15 bases in the middle. The CDR3 runs to 14 residues. Germline values: CDR1 SGDLS, CDR2 YYNGEE. DNA for the CDR3: TGTGCCAGCAGCGATTCCCGTGGGGGGCCACCCCTCCACTTT. Translating it yields CASSDSRGGPPLHF.

This chain connects TRBV28 to TRBJ1-6, with a possible D match to TRBD1 (6 bases). CDR1 is MDHEN, CDR2 SYDVKM, per germline. The CDR3 is 17 amino acids. Between the trimmed V and J ends, which lost 4 bases and 9 bases, there was a span of 22 bases. The CDR3 reads CASSSRYRDPGTSPLHF. CDR3 nucleotide sequence: TGTGCCAGCAGTTCGCGATACAGGGACCCTGGGACTTCACCCCTCCACTTT.

The V gene is TRBV9, the J gene TRBJ2-1; TRBD1 agrees at 9 bases. The CDR3 is 11 residues long. Germline V CDR1 and CDR2: SGDLS, YYNGEE. Germline trimming cut 5 bases from V and 14 bases from J; bases unmatched to any gene: 5. The chain's CDR3 is CASSSGTGKFF. The CDR3 bases are TGTGCCAGCAGTTCCGGGACAGGGAAGTTCTTC.

The rearrangement uses TRBV2 and TRBJ2-1, with 12 nucleotides matching TRBD2. The CDR3 has 16 amino acids. The V segment lost 5 bases and the J segment 9 bases; nucleotides outside the gene matches: 11. Germline V gene lookup returns CDR1 SNHLY and CDR2 FYNNEI. The CDR3 spells CASSRTSGAPFGEQFF. In DNA form, the CDR3 reads TGTGCCAGCAGTCGGACTAGCGGGGCCCCATTCGGTGAGCAGTTCTTC.

This clone was recorded a few times. This sequence joins TRBV28 and TRBJ1-2; D is ambiguous. The V gene's germline CDR1 is MDHEN and CDR2 SYDVKM. Trimming stripped 6 bases from V and 1 base from J, with 12 bases between. The CDR3 has 14 amino acids. CDR3 bases: TGTGCCAGCAGCCCCCCGCAACTTAACTATGGCTACACCTTC. This sequence encodes CASSPPQLNYGYTF.

The chain recombines TRBV5-1 with TRBJ1-5; a possible D gene is TRBD1 (5 bases). The CDR3 has 17 amino acids. CDR1 and CDR2 (germline): SGHRS, YFSETQ. The germline V and J ends were trimmed by 4 bases and 0 bases, with 17 bases remaining between them. The CDR3 bases are TGCGCCAGCAGCCTGGGGGTCGGGGATTATAGCAATCAGCCCCAGCATTTT. It translates to CASSLGVGDYSNQPQHF.

J is TRBJ2-7 and V is TRBV6-5; possible D gene TRBD1, 6 bases. This CDR3 spans 14 amino acids. Trimming removed 5 bases at V and 2 bases at J, with 13 bases between. CDR1 MNHEY and CDR2 SVGAGI come from the germline V gene. CDR3 region: CASSKQGPAYEQYF. CDR3 DNA: TGTGCCAGCAGTAAACAGGGTCCAGCCTACGAGCAGTACTTC.

This clone was recorded a few times. The chain couples TRBV5-8 to TRBJ1-6; D unclear. Trimming stripped 2 bases from V and 2 bases from J, with 5 bases between. Looked up from germline, CDR1 is SGHTS and CDR2 is YDEGEE. This CDR3 comprises 14 residues. The CDR3 loop reads CASSFGPYNSPLHF. In DNA form, the CDR3 reads TGTGCCAGCAGCTTTGGGCCCTATAATTCACCCCTCCACTTT.

J is TRBJ1-5 and V is TRBV6-1, with a tentative D call TRBD1 (6 bases). The CDR3 runs to 13 residues. Trimming removed 3 bases at V and 9 bases at J, with 12 bases between. The V gene's germline CDR1 is MNHNS and CDR2 SASEGT. In DNA form, the CDR3 reads TGTGCCAGCAGTGAGGAGGGGGGGCCGCCCCAGCATTTT. Its translation: CASSEEGGPPQHF.

The J gene is TRBJ2-1, the V gene TRBV14; 9 bases are a match to TRBD1. J gave up 4 bases and V 4 bases, and 5 bases lay outside the gene matches. This CDR3 is 15 amino acids long. The germline V gene has CDR1 SGHDN and CDR2 FVKESK. This CDR3 is CASSLPGTGYNEQFF. The CDR3 bases are TGTGCCAGCAGCCTTCCCGGGACAGGGTACAATGAGCAGTTCTTC.

V and J are TRBV12-5 and TRBJ2-1; the match to TRBD2 covers 12 bases. V gave up 1 base and J gave up 6 bases; unmatched junction bases: 4. CDR1 is LGHNT, CDR2 FRNRAP, per germline. The CDR3 extends over 16 amino acids. The CDR3 is CASGLALAGGGNEQFF. DNA for the CDR3: TGTGCTAGTGGTTTGGCCCTAGCGGGAGGGGGCAATGAGCAGTTCTTC.

This clone was seen more than once but under ten times. The J gene is TRBJ2-7, the V gene TRBV4-3; 7 bases line up with TRBD1. Germline loops: CDR1 LGHNA, CDR2 YSLEER. Germline trimming cut 3 bases from V and 3 bases from J; bases unmatched to any gene: 2. This CDR3 has 13 amino acids. The CDR3 bases are TGCGCCAGCAGCCAGGACAGGCACTACGAGCAGTACTTC. The encoded protein is CASSQDRHYEQYF.

As for this clone: This could be a read error, since a much larger clone is one nucleotide away. This same CDR3 is encoded by further DNA sequences in the sample. The chain is built from TRBV6-1 and TRBJ2-5; 12 nucleotides line up with TRBD2. Germline V gene data show CDR1 as MNHNS and CDR2 as SASEGT. After removal of 2 bases from V and 4 bases from J, the junction contained 2 bases not matched to a gene. The CDR3 is 15 amino acids. This CDR3 reads CASSELAGGPETQYF. As DNA, the CDR3 is TGTGCCAGCAGTGAACTAGCGGGGGGGCCAGAGACCCAGTACTTC.

The V and J genes are TRBV25-1 and TRBJ2-1, with a possible D match to TRBD2 (5 bases). The CDR3 is 12 amino acids. Germline V lookup: CDR1 MGHDK, CDR2 SYGVNS. The V gene lost 5 bases and the J gene lost 9 bases, with 11 bases spanning the gap. This CDR3 is CASSPGSSEQFF. CDR3 nucleotides: TGTGCCAGCAGTCCGGGGTCGAGTGAGCAGTTCTTC.